This TCR beta chain was observed in a study of cytomegalovirus exposure and HLA in healthy donors. Assay: immunoSEQ multiplex PCR; the TCRdb copy retains only in-frame clones and omits some. The data contain 70,000 or so clones, about 94% of them singletons. The CDR3 loop spans 12 amino acids. Germline V gives CDR1 MGHDK, CDR2 SYGVNS. V shed 11 bases and J shed 2 bases, with 13 bases lying between them. Material for sequencing was PBMCs. This chain joins TRBV25-1 and TRBJ2-7; a possible D gene is TRBD2 (6 bases). This receptor was obtained from a man aged 18 to 29 in good health and CMV-seropositive. The CDR3 is CAYRRDPYEQYF. CDR3 in DNA: TGTGCCTACCGGCGGGACCCCTACGAGCAGTACTTC.